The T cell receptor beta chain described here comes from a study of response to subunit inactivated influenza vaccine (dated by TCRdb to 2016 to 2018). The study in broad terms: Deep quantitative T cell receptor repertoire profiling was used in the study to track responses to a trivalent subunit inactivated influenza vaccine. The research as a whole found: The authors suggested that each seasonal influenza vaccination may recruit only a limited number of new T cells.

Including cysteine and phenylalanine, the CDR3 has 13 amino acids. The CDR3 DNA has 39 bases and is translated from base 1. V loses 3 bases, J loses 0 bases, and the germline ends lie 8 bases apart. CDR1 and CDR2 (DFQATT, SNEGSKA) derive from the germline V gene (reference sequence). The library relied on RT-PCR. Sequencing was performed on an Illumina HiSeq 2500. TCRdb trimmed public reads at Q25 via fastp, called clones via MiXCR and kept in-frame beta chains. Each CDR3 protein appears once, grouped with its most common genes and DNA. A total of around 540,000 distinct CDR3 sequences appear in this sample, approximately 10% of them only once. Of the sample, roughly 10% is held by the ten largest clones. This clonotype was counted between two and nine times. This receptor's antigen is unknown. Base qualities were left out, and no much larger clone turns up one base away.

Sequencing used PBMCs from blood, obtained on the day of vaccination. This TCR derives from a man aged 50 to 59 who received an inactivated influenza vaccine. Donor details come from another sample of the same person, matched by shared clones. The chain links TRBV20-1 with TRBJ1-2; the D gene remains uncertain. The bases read TGCAGTGCTAGCGAGTCTGCTAACTATGGCTACACCTTC. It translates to CSASESANYGYTF.